This TCR beta chain came from a study of cytomegalovirus exposure and HLA in healthy donors. Germline CDR1 SGHRS, CDR2 YFSETQ. This CDR3 spans 14 amino acids. Trimming removed 0 bases from V and 0 bases from J, with 7 bases in between. The PCR was carried out with 60 Vbeta primers and 13 Jbeta primers. Repertoires were generated with immunoSEQ multiplex PCR, while TCRdb's copy carries only in-frame clones and drops some. This sample has approximately 190,000 clones; around 90% occur once, and the top ten carry 0.9% to 1.2%. The sample taken for sequencing was PBMCs. This sequence was found in a boy aged 2 to 10 in good health and CMV-seronegative. The gene calls are TRBV5-1 and TRBJ2-7; no firm D call. The CDR3 DNA sequence: TGCGCCAGCAGCTTGGAGTCTAGCTCCTACGAGCAGTACTTC. It codes for CASSLESSSYEQYF. The full variable domain, with the rest looked up from reference TRBV5-1 and TRBJ2-7, is KAGVTQTPRYLIKTRGQQVTLSCSPISGHRSVSWYQQTPGQGLQFLFEYFSETQRNKGNFPGRFSGRQFSNSRSEMNVSTLELGDSALYLCASSLESSSYEQYFGPGTRLTVT.